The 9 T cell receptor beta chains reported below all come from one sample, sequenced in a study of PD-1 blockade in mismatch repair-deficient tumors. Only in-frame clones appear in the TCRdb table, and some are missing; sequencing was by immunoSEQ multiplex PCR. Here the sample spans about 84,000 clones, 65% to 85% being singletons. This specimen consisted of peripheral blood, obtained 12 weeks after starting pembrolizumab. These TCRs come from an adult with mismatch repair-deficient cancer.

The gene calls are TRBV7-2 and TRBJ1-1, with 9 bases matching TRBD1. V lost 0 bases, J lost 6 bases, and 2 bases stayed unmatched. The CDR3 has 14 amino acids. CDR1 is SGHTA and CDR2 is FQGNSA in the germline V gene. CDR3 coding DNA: TGTGCCAGCAGCTTAGCCCGGACAGGGGCTGAAGCTTTCTTT. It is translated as CASSLARTGAEAFF.

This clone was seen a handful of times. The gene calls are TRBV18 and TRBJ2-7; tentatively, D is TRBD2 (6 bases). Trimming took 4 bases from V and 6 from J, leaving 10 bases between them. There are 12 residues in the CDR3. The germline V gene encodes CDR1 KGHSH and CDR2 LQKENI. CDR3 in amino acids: CASSRRESEQYF. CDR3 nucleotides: TGTGCCAGCTCACGGAGGGAGAGCGAGCAGTACTTC.

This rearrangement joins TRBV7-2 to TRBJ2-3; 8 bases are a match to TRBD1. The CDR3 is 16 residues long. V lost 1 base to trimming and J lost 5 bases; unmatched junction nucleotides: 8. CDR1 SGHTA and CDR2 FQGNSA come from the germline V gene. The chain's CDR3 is CASSLGWTGQGDTQYF. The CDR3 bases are TGTGCCAGCAGCTTAGGGTGGACAGGGCAGGGAGATACGCAGTATTTT.

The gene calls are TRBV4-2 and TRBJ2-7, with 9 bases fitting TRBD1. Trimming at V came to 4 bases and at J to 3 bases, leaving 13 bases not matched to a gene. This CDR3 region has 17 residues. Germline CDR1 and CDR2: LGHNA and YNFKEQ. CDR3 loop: CASSPGTGLGGSYEQYF. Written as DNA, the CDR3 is TGTGCCAGCAGCCCTGGGACAGGGTTGGGCGGGAGCTACGAGCAGTACTTC.

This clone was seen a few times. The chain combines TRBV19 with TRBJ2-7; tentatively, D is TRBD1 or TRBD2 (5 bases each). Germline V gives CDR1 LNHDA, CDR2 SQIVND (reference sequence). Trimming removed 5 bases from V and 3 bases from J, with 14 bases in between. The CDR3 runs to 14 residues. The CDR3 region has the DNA TGTGCCAGTAGTGAGTGGGGGTCCCTCTACGAGCAGTACTTC. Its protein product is CASSEWGSLYEQYF.

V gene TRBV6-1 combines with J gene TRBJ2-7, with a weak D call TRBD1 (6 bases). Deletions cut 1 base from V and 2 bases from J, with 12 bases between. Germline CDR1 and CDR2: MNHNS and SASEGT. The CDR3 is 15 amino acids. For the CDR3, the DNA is TGTGCCAGCAGTGAAGGGTTACAGGGACCCTACGAGCAGTACTTC. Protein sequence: CASSEGLQGPYEQYF.

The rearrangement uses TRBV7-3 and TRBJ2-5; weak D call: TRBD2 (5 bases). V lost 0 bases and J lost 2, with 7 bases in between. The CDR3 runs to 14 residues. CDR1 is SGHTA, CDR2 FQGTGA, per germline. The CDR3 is CASSLTSAQETQYF. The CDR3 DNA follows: TGTGCCAGCAGCTTAACTAGCGCGCAAGAGACCCAGTACTTC. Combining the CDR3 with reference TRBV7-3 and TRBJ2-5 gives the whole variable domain GAGVSQTPSNKVTEKGKYVELRCDPISGHTALYWYRQSLGQGPEFLIYFQGTGAADDSGLPNDRFFAVRPEGSVSTLKIQRTERGDSAVYLCASSLTSAQETQYFGPGTRLLVL.

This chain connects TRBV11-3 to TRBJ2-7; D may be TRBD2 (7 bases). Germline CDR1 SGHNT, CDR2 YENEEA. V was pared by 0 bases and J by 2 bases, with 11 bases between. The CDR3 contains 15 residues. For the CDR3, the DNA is TGTGCCAGCAGCTTAGAAGGGGGGGGACCCTACGAGCAGTACTTC. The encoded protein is CASSLEGGGPYEQYF.

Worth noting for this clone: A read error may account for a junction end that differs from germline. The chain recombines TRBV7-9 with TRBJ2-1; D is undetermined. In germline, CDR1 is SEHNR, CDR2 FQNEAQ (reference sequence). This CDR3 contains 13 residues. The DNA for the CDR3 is TGTGCTAGCAGCTTTGGTCCCTTTGATGAGCAGTTCTTC. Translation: CASSFGPFDEQFF.